One and the same sample provided the 10 T cell receptor beta chains below, sequenced in a study of post-analysis software for immune sequencing data. Study outcomes and limitations: Patients showed TRBV5-6, TRBV5-1 and TRBV20-1 among four to six TRBV segments more frequent than in controls.

These receptors lack a known antigen. Incorporated into the TCR beta cDNA libraries were unique molecular identifiers, which served to reduce PCR and sequencing biases. Via MiXCR, TCRdb re-called the PCR reads, giving one row per CDR3 protein. This table has fewer than 850,000 distinct CDR3 sequences, around 27% appearing once. Sequencing input: blood. The receptor source for this set is a girl between 10 and 17 years old with multiple sclerosis.

This clonotype was detected once. The DNA of the CDR3 is TGTGCCAGCAGTTTCCCGCGGGGAGGTAACTATGGCTACACCTTC. Translated, it gives CASSFPRGGNYGYTF. V usage is TRBV28 and J usage is TRBJ1-2, with unresolved D. The CDR3 runs 15 residues. Trimming took off 3 bases at V and 1 base at J, with 12 bases between the two ends. The germline V gene has CDR1 MDHEN and CDR2 SYDVKM.

The chain links TRBV4-1 to TRBJ1-3; maybe TRBD1 (5 bases). CDR1 MGHRA and CDR2 YSYEKL come from the germline V gene. Trimming shortened V by 0 bases and J by 4 bases, and 16 bases separated the two germline ends. The CDR3 runs to 17 residues. This CDR3 is CASSQDGGGVLGNTIYF. Here the CDR3 DNA reads TGCGCCAGCAGCCAAGATGGTGGGGGGGTGCTGGGAAACACCATATATTTT.

This clonotype appeared many times. A junction boundary mismatches the germline segment, possibly from a read error. The chain carries TRBV5-1 and TRBJ1-2, with D hard to call. The CDR3 sequence is 13 residues long. The germline V gene encodes CDR1 SGHRS and CDR2 YFSETQ. The CDR3 protein is CASSTDGNYGYTF. CDR3 nucleotide sequence: TGTGCCAGCAGCACAGACGGGAACTATGGCTACACCTTC.

This chain links TRBV14 with TRBJ2-1; D not resolved. The CDR3 runs to 12 residues. Germline-derived CDR1 and CDR2 are SGHDN and FVKESK. The V and J ends lost 1 base and 4 bases respectively, with 2 bases between them. The CDR3 here is CASSQVYNEQFF. CDR3 DNA sequence: TGTGCCAGCAGCCAAGTTTACAATGAGCAGTTCTTC.

This clonotype was seen only a few times. The chain carries TRBV20-1 and TRBJ2-5; D perhaps matches TRBD2 (5 bases). V was trimmed by 6 bases and J by 1 base, leaving 15 bases between them. The germline V gene has CDR1 DFQATT and CDR2 SNEGSKA (reference sequence). The CDR3 consists of 14 residues. CDR3 residues: CSAPPEAAQETQYF. The CDR3 DNA sequence: TGCAGTGCCCCGCCTGAAGCGGCCCAAGAGACCCAGTACTTC.

This chain joins TRBV2 and TRBJ2-5; D perhaps matches TRBD1 (5 bases). Germline V gene data show CDR1 as SNHLY and CDR2 as FYNNEI. CDR3 length: 14 amino acids. V was pared by 2 bases and J by 2 bases, with 9 bases between. Here the CDR3 reads CASSEQGRQETQYF. CDR3 coding DNA: TGTGCCAGCAGTGAACAGGGCCGGCAAGAGACCCAGTACTTC.

This clonotype turned up a few times. The chain carries TRBV7-2 and TRBJ1-2; D is perhaps TRBD1 (5 bases). Trimming cost V 6 bases and J 4 bases, with 21 bases left between them. Germline V gene data show CDR1 as SGHTA and CDR2 as FQGNSA. CDR3 length equals 16 residues. The chain's CDR3 is CASSRDSLRTPYGYTF. CDR3 nucleotide sequence: TGTGCCAGCAGTAGGGACTCGCTAAGGACCCCCTATGGCTACACCTTC.

The sample holds a few counts of this clonotype. This chain links TRBV3-1 with TRBJ2-5, with 15 bases identical to TRBD2. The J call may be incorrect, as the DNA end agrees better with TRBJ2-7. CDR1 is LGHDT, CDR2 YNNKEL, per germline (reference sequence). This CDR3 has 16 residues. The CDR3 region is CASSQPPGLAGGEQYF. CDR3 nucleotides: TGTGCCAGCAGCCAACCCCCGGGACTAGCGGGAGGCGAGCAGTACTTC.

The rearrangement joins TRBV20-1 to TRBJ2-4, with TRBD1 matching over 8 bases. The assigned J gene may be wrong: the sequence end matches TRBJ2-7 better. The CDR3 spans 12 residues. Germline CDR1 is DFQATT and CDR2 is SNEGSKA (reference sequence). CDR3 in amino acids: CSAARQGFEQYF. Written as DNA, the CDR3 is TGCAGTGCTGCCCGACAGGGGTTCGAGCAGTACTTC.

V and J are TRBV28 and TRBJ2-7; perhaps D is TRBD1 or TRBD2 (6 bases each). The ends were cut back, 10 bases at V and 0 bases at J, with 16 bases in the middle. The CDR3 has 14 residues. Per the germline V gene, CDR1 is MDHEN and CDR2 is SYDVKM. This CDR3 is CATRRGPSSYEQYF. CDR3 sequence (DNA): TGTGCCACGCGACGGGGGCCGAGCTCCTACGAGCAGTACTTC.